This is a list of T cell receptor beta chains from one sample in a study of post-analysis software for immune sequencing data. One entry per CDR3 protein, called by TCRdb with MiXCR from the PCR reads. The table shows 430,000 or so distinct CDR3 sequences, with 35% to 45% occurring only once. Sequenced: blood. Source of these receptors: a girl aged 2-10 years with multiple sclerosis. Each CDR3 is given with its conserved first and last residue. A D gene is named only where the DNA matches it firmly. Some rows mark clone size as missing; the rest say once, few, many or name a class of expanded clone.

>-|TRBV4-1|TRBJ2-7|TRBD2
CASSQGPARGVFEQYF
TGCGCCAGCAGCCAAGGCCCAGCGCGGGGGGTTTTCGAGCAGTACTTC
>-|TRBV7-3|TRBJ1-1|-
CASSLMGGGTEAFF
TGTGCCAGCAGCTTAATGGGGGGCGGAACTGAAGCTTTCTTT
>-|TRBV6-6|TRBJ2-7|TRBD2
CASTPGGDDYEQYF
TGTGCCAGCACCCCGGGGGGAGACGACTACGAGCAGTACTTC
>-|TRBV11-3|TRBJ2-5|-
CASSLDGRETQYF
TGTGCCAGCAGCTTAGATGGGCGGGAGACCCAGTACTTC
>-|TRBV5-1|TRBJ2-3|-
CASSLLGTSTDTQYF
TGCGCCAGCAGCTTGCTAGGCACTAGCACAGATACGCAGTATTTT
>-|TRBV6-5|TRBJ1-4|-
CASSGSGEKLFF
TGTGCCAGCAGTGGTTCGGGGGAAAAACTGTTTTTT
>few|TRBV29-1|TRBJ1-2|-
CSDTGLYGYTF
TGCAGCGATACAGGGCTCTATGGCTACACCTTC
>few|TRBV7-3|TRBJ2-1|-
CASSYSGGPLSYNEQFF
TGTGCCAGCAGCTACTCAGGGGGGCCCCTCTCCTACAATGAGCAGTTCTTC
>-|TRBV27|TRBJ2-1|TRBD2
CASSSGTSCNHEQFF
TGTGCCAGCAGTTCAGGGACTAGCTGTAACCATGAGCAGTTCTTC
>few|TRBV10-3|TRBJ2-3|-
CAISAVANGADTQYF
TGTGCCATCAGTGCGGTAGCAAACGGGGCAGATACGCAGTATTTT
>-|TRBV5-1|TRBJ1-2|TRBD1
CASSLANTAGGNYGYTF
TGCGCCAGCAGCTTGGCCAATACTGCAGGGGGCAACTATGGCTACACCTTC
>-|TRBV7-7|TRBJ2-1|-
CASSLVSGGGNEQFF
TGTGCTAGCAGCTTAGTTAGCGGCGGAGGCAATGAGCAGTTCTTC
>-|TRBV7-2|TRBJ1-6|TRBD1
CASSLAMQGTGLSPLHF
TGTGCCAGCAGCTTAGCTATGCAAGGGACAGGGCTTTCACCCCTCCACTTT
>-|TRBV15|TRBJ2-3|-
CATSRDFRSTDTQYF
TGTGCCACCAGCAGAGATTTCCGTAGCACAGATACGCAGTATTTT
>-|TRBV5-1|TRBJ2-7|-
CASSLGSGSQNEQYF
TGCGCCAGCAGCTTGGGAAGCGGGTCGCAGAACGAGCAGTACTTC
>-|TRBV29-1|TRBJ1-1|-
CSVETHLNTEAFF
TGCAGCGTGGAGACACACCTGAACACTGAAGCTTTCTTT
>once|TRBV9|TRBJ2-1|TRBD2
CASSVLIAGDNEQFF
TGTGCCAGCAGCGTGTTGATAGCGGGAGACAATGAGCAGTTCTTC
>-|TRBV6-5|TRBJ1-1|-
CASSYSRGKTEAFF
TGTGCCAGCAGTTACTCACGGGGCAAGACTGAAGCTTTCTTT
>-|TRBV12-5|TRBJ2-1|TRBD2
CASGSGLARYNEQFF
TGTGCTAGTGGTTCAGGACTAGCGAGGTACAATGAGCAGTTCTTC
>few|TRBV29-1|TRBJ2-1|-
CSAGRGSRDEQFF
TGCAGCGCGGGGAGGGGGAGCAGGGATGAGCAGTTCTTC